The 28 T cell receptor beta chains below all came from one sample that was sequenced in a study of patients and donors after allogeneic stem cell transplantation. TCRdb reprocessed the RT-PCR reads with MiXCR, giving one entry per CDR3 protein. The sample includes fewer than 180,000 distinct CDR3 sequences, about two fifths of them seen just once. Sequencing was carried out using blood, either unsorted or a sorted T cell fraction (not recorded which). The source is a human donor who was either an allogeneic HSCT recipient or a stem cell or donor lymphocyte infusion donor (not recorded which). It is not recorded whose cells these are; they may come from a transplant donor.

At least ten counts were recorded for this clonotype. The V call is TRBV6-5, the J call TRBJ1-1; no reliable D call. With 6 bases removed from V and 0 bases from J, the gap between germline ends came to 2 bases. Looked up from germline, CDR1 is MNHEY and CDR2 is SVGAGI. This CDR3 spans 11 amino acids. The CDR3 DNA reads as TGTGCCAGCAGGTTGAACACTGAAGCTTTCTTT. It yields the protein CASRLNTEAFF.

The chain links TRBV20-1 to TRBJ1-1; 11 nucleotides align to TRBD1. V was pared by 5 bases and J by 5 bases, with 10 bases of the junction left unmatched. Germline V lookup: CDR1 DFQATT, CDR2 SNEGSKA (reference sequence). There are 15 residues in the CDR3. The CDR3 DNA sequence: TGCAGTGCTGACCCGGGACAGGGGGGAGGTACTGAAGCTTTCTTT. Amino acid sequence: CSADPGQGGGTEAFF.

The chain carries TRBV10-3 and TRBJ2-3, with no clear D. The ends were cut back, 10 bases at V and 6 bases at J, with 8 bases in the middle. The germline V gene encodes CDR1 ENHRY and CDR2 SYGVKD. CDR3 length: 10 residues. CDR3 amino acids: CATRSDTQYF. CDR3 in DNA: TGTGCCACCCGATCCGATACGCAGTATTTT.

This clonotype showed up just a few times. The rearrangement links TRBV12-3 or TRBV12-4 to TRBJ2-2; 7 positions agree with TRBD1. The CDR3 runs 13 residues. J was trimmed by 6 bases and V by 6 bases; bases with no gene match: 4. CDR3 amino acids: CASRPTGSGELFF. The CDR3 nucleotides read TGTGCCAGCAGACCGACAGGGTCCGGGGAGCTGTTTTTT.

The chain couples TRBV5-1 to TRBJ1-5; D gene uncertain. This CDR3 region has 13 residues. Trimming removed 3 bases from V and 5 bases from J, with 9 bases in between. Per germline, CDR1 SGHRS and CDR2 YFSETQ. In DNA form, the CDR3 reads TGCGCCAGCAGCTCCCTCGGGGATCAGCCCCAGCATTTT. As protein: CASSSLGDQPQHF.

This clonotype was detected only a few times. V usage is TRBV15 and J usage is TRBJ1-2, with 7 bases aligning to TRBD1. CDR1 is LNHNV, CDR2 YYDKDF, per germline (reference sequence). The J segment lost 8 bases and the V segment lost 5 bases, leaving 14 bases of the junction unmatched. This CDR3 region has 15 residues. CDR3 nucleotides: TGTGCCACCAGCGCTAACCTCACAGGGGAATGGGGCTACACCTTC. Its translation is CATSANLTGEWGYTF. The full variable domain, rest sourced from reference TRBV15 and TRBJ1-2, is DAMVIQNPRYQVTQFGKPVTLSCSQTLNHNVMYWYQQKSSQAPKLLFHYYDKDFNNEADTPDNFQSRRPNTSFCFLDIRSPGLGDTAMYLCATSANLTGEWGYTFGSGTRLTVV.

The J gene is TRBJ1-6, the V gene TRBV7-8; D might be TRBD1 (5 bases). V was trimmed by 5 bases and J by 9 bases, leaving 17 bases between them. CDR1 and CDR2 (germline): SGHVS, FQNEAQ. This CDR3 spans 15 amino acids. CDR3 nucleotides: TGTGCCAGCAGCCAACGCGGGGGTCTAAGTTCACCCCTCCACTTT. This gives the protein CASSQRGGLSSPLHF. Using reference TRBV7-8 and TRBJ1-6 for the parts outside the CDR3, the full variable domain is GAGVSQSPRYKVAKRGQDVALRCDPISGHVSLFWYQQALGQGPEFLTYFQNEAQLDKSGLPSDRFFAERPEGSVSTLKIQRTQQEDSAVYLCASSQRGGLSSPLHFGNGTRLTVT.

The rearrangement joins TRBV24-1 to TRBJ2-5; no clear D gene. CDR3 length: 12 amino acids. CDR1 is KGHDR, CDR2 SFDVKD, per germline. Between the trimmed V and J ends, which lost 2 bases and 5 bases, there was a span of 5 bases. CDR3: CATSDSLETQYF. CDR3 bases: TGTGCCACCAGTGATTCTCTGGAGACCCAGTACTTC.

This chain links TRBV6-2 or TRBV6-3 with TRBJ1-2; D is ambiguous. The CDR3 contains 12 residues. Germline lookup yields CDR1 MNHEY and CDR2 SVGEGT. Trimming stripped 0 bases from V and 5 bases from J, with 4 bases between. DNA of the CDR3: TGTGCCAGCAGTTACTCGTCATATGGCTACACCTTC. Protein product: CASSYSSYGYTF.

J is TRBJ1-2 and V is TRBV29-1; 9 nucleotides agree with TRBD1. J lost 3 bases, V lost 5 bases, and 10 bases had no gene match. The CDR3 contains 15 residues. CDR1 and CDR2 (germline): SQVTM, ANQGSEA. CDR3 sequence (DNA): TGCAGCGTTAGCGCGGGGACAGGGATGCACTATGGCTACACCTTC. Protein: CSVSAGTGMHYGYTF.

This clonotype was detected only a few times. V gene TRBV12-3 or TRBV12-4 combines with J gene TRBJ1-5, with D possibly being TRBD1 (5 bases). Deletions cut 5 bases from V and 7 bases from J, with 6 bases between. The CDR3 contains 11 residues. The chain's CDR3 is CASSQGQPQHF. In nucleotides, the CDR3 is TGTGCCAGCAGTCAGGGCCAGCCCCAGCATTTT.

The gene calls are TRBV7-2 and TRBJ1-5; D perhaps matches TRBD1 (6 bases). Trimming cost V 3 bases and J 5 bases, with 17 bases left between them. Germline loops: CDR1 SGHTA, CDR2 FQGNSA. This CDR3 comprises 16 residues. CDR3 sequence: CASSFASRDNHQPQHF. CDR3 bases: TGTGCCAGCAGCTTTGCTTCCCGGGACAATCATCAGCCCCAGCATTTT. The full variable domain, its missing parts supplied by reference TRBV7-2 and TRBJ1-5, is GAGVSQSPSNKVTEKGKDVELRCDPISGHTALYWYRQSLGQGLEFLIYFQGNSAPDKSGLPSDRFSAERTGGSVSTLTIQRTQQEDSAVYLCASSFASRDNHQPQHFGDGTRLSIL.

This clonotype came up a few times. The DNA of the CDR3 is TGTGCCAGCGAGGGGGTACGGGGACAGGGAAATCAGCCCCAGCATTTT. It yields the protein CASEGVRGQGNQPQHF. The chain uses TRBV2 and TRBJ1-5; 9 nucleotides align to TRBD1. CDR1 SNHLY and CDR2 FYNNEI come from the germline V gene. V lost 8 bases to trimming and J lost 4 bases; unmatched junction nucleotides: 12. CDR3 length equals 16 residues.

The CDR3 here is CASSLAGRESQPQHF. CDR3 DNA sequence: TGTGCCAGCAGTTTAGCGGGCAGGGAGAGTCAGCCCCAGCATTTT. The chain uses TRBV12-3 or TRBV12-4 and TRBJ1-5; a weak D match, TRBD1 (5 bases). Trimming shortened V by 0 bases and J by 6 bases, and 12 bases separated the two germline ends. There are 15 residues in the CDR3.

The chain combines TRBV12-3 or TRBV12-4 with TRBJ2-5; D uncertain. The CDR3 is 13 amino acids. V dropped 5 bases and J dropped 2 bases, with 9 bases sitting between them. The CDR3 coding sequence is TGTGCCAGCAGTCCTGATAGGCAAGAGACCCAGTACTTC. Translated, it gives CASSPDRQETQYF.

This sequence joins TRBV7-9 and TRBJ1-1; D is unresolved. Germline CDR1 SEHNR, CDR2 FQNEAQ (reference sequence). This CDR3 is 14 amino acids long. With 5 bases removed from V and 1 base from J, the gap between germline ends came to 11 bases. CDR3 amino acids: CASSPGRRNTEAFF. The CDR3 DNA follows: TGTGCCAGCAGCCCAGGACGGAGGAACACTGAAGCTTTCTTT.

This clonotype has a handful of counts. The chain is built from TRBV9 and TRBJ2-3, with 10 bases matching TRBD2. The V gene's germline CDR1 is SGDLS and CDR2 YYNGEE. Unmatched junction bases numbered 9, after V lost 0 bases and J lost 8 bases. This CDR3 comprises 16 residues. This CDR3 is CASSVGASGGAATQYF. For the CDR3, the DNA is TGTGCCAGCAGCGTAGGAGCAAGCGGGGGGGCCGCTACGCAGTATTTT.

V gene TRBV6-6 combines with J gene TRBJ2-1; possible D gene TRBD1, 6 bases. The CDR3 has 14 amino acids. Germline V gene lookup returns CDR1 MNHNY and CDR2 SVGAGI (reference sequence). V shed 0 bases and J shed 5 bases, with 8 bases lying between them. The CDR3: CASSYSRGNNEQFF. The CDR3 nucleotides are TGTGCCAGCAGTTACTCGAGGGGGAACAATGAGCAGTTCTTC.

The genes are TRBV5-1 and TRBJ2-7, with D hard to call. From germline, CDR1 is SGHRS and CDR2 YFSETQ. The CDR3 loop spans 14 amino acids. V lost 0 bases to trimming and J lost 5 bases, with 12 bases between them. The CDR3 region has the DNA TGCGCCAGCAGCTTGGAGGGAACCCCGAACGAGCAGTACGTC. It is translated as CASSLEGTPNEQYV.

CDR3 sequence (DNA): TGTGCCAGCAGCTTAGGTTTAGCGGCTGACAATCAGCCCCAGCATTTT. Translation: CASSLGLAADNQPQHF. The chain combines TRBV7-8 with TRBJ1-5; no firm D call. V lost 1 base, J lost 3 bases, and 13 bases lay in between. The CDR3 loop spans 16 amino acids. The germline V gene encodes CDR1 SGHVS and CDR2 FQNEAQ.

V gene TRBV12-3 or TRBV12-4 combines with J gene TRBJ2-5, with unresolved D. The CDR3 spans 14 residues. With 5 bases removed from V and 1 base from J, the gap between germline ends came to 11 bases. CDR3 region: CASSRQSPQETQYF. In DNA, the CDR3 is TGTGCCAGCAGTCGTCAGTCCCCCCAAGAGACCCAGTACTTC.

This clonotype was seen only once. This CDR3 is CATRRTPSTDTQYF. The CDR3 coding sequence is TGCGCCACCAGACGGACACCTAGCACAGATACGCAGTATTTT. This chain uses TRBV5-1 with TRBJ2-3; maybe TRBD1 (5 bases). V was trimmed by 9 bases and J by 0 bases, leaving 14 bases between them. Germline V lookup: CDR1 SGHRS, CDR2 YFSETQ. This CDR3 is 14 amino acids long.

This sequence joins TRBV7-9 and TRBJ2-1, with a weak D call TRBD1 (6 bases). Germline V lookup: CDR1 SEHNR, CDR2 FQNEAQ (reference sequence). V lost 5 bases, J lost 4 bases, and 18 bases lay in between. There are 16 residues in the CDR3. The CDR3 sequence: CASSVVGAHWYNEQFF. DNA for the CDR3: TGTGCCAGCAGCGTGGTGGGGGCGCATTGGTACAATGAGCAGTTCTTC.

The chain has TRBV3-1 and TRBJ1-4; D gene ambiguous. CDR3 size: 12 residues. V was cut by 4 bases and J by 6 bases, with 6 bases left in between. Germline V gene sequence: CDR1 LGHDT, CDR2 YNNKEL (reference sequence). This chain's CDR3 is CASSRSYEKLFF. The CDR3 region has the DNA TGTGCCAGCAGCCGCTCGTATGAAAAACTGTTTTTT.

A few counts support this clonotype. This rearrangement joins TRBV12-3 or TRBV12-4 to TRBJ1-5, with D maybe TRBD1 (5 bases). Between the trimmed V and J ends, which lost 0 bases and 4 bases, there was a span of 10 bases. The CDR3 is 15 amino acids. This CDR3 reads CASSLAGGINQPQHF. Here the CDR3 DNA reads TGTGCCAGCAGTTTAGCCGGGGGGATTAATCAGCCCCAGCATTTT.

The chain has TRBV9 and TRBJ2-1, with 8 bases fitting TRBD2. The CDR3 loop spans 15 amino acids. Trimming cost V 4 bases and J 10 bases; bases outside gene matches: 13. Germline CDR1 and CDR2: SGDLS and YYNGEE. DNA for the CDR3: TGTGCCAGCAGCATTGCGGGGGGACGGCTGGGCGAGCAGTTCTTC. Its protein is CASSIAGGRLGEQFF.

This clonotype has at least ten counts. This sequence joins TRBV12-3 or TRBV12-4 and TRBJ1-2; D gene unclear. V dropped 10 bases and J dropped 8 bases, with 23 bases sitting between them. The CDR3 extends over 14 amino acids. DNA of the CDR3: TGTGCCACCGCCCGGGAGCAGACTATTGGGGGCTACACCTTC. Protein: CATAREQTIGGYTF.

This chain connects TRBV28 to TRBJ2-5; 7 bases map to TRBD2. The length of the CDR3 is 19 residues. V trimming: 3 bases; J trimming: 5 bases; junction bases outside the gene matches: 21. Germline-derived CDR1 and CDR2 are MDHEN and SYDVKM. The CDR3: CASSFPEAGPRGEGETQYF. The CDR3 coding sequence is TGTGCCAGCAGTTTCCCCGAAGCAGGCCCCCGGGGGGAAGGGGAGACCCAGTACTTC.